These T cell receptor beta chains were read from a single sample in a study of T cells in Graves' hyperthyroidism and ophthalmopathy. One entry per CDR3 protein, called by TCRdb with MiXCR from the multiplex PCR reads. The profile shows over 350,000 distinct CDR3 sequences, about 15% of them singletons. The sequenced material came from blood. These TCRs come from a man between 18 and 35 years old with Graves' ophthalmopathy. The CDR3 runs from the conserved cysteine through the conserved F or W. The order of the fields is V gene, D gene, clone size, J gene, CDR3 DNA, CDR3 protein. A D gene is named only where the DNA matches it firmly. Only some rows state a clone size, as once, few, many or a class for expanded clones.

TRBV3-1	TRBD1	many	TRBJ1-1	TGTGCCAGCAGCAGGGGGCCGAACACTGAAGCTTTCTTT	CASSRGPNTEAFF
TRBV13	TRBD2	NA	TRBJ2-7	TGTGCCAGCAGCTTAGTTGGCGATAGCGGGAGCTACGAGCAGTACTTC	CASSLVGDSGSYEQYF
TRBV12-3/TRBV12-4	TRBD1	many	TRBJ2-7	TGTGCCAGCAGTTTAGGGGACAGGGGGAAATACGAGCAGTACTTC	CASSLGDRGKYEQYF
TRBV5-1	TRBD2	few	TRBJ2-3	TGCGCCAGCAGCGGGGGACTAGCGGGAATGACGGATACGCAGTATTTT	CASSGGLAGMTDTQYF
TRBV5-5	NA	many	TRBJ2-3	TGTGCCAGCAGCTTGGTGGCGGGGGCCACAGATACGCAGTATTTT	CASSLVAGATDTQYF
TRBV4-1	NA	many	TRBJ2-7	TGCGCCAGCAGCCCCAGTGGGCAGGGAGCCTACGAGCAGTACTTC	CASSPSGQGAYEQYF
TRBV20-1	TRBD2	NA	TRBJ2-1	TGCAGGACGCTAGCGGGAGGTATGAGCTCCTACAATGAGCAGTTCTTC	CRTLAGGMSSYNEQFF
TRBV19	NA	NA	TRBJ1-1	TGTGCCAGTAGTATTTGGCCCCGGAACACTGAAGCTTTCTTT	CASSIWPRNTEAFF
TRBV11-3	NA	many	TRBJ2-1	TGTGCCAGCAGCGAAAGACTAGACTACAATGAGCAGTTCTTC	CASSERLDYNEQFF
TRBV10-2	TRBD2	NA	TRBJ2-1	TGCGCCAGCAGTGATTCCGGGACTAGCGGCTACAATGAGCAGTTCTTC	CASSDSGTSGYNEQFF
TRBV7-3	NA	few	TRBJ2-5	TGTGCCAGCAGCTTAAGGTCCCCTTGGGGGAGCGGCCAAGAGACCCAGTACTTC	CASSLRSPWGSGQETQYF
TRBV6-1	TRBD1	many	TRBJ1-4	TGTGCCAGCACCTCAGGGGGCGTTGGTGAAAAACTGTTTTTT	CASTSGGVGEKLFF
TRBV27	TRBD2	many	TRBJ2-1	TGTGCCAGCAGTTTTAGCGGGAGGGCCCACAATGAGCAGTTCTTC	CASSFSGRAHNEQFF
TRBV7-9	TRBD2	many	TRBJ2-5	TGTGCCAGCAGCTTACCTAGCGGGATGTTTGAGACCCAGTACTTC	CASSLPSGMFETQYF
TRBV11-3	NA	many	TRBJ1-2	TGTGCCAGCAGCTTGACACCTAGGCATGGCTACACCTTC	CASSLTPRHGYTF
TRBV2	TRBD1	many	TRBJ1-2	TGTGCCAGCAGTGCTTCGACAGGGAAGGGTGGCTACACCTTC	CASSASTGKGGYTF
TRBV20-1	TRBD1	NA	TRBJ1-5	TGCAGTGCTAGTCGGGACAGGTGGAATCAGCCCCAGCATTTT	CSASRDRWNQPQHF
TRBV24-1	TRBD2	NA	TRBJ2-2	TGTGCCACCAGTGATTTCGCGCGGGAGGGCCGGGACGGGGAGCTGTTTTTT	CATSDFAREGRDGELFF
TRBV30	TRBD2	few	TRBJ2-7	TGTGCCTGGAGTGACCCGGGACTAGCAGTCGAGCAGTGCTTC	CAWSDPGLAVEQCF
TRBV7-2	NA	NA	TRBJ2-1	TGTGCCAGCAGCTTAGCGACTTGTGGGAAGTACAATGAGCAGTTCTTC	CASSLATCGKYNEQFF
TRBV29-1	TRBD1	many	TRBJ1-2	TGCAGCGTCAACTTGGGACAGGGGGCGCGTGGCTACACCTTC	CSVNLGQGARGYTF
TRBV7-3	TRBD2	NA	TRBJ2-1	TGTGCCAGCAGTCCCTGGACTAGCGGGGGGGGCCTCGGGTACAATGAGCAGTTCTTC	CASSPWTSGGGLGYNEQFF
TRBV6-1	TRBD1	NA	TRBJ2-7	TGTGCCAGCAGTCACGACAGGGTAGGGGCCCCCTACGAGCAGTACTTC	CASSHDRVGAPYEQYF
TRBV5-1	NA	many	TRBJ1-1	TGCGCCAGCAGCCCGATCATGACAGGCCTCGACACTGAAGCTTTCTTT	CASSPIMTGLDTEAFF
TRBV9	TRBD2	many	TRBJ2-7	TGTGCCAGCAGCGTAGCAGCGGGAGCGCAGACCTACGAGCAGTACTTC	CASSVAAGAQTYEQYF
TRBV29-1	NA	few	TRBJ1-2	TGCAGCGCCGAAGGGACGATGGCTAACTATGGCTACACCTTC	CSAEGTMANYGYTF
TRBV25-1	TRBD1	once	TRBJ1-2	TGTGCCAGCAGGGCTGGGACAGGTATTAACTATGGCTACACCTTC	CASRAGTGINYGYTF
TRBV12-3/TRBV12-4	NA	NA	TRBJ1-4	TGTGCCAGCAGTTCTGGCAGGCAGACCCCAAGTGAAAAACTGTTTTTT	CASSSGRQTPSEKLFF
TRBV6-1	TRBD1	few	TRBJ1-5	TGTGCCACCCGGACAGGGGGCGTTTCTAGCAATCAGCCCCAGCATTTT	CATRTGGVSSNQPQHF
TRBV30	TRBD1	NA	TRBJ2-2	TGTGCCTGGAGTGAAAGGGGGCGGGAGCTGTTTTTT	CAWSERGRELFF
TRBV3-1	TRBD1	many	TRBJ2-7	TGTGCCAGCAACGACGGACAGGCCTACGAGCAGTACTTC	CASNDGQAYEQYF
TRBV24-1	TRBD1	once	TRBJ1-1	TGTGCCACAAGACAGGGAACTGAAGCTTTCTTT	CATRQGTEAFF
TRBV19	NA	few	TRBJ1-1	TGTGCCAGTAAGGACAGCTCCACTGAAGCTTTCTTT	CASKDSSTEAFF
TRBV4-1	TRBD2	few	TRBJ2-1	TGCGCCAGCAGCCCAAGAGGAAATTGGGCGGGGGGTTACAATGAGCAGTTCTTC	CASSPRGNWAGGYNEQFF
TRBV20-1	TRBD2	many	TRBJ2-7	TGCAGTGCTAGAGAGCCAAGGACTAGCATTGGCGAGCAGTACTTC	CSAREPRTSIGEQYF
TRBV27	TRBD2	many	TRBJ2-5	TGTGCCAGCAGTTTTAGCGGGAGAACTAGGGAGACCCAGTACTTC	CASSFSGRTRETQYF
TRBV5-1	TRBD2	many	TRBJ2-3	TGCGCCAGCAGCTTAACGGGGGGGCTCGCAGATACGCAGTATTTT	CASSLTGGLADTQYF
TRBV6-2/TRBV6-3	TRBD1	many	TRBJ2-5	TGTGCCAGCAGTTACCGCACAGGGGGCGAGGGGGCCCAGTACTTC	CASSYRTGGEGAQYF
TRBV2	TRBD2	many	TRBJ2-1	TGTGCCAGCATTGGGACTAGCGGGATCAATGAGCAGTTCTTC	CASIGTSGINEQFF
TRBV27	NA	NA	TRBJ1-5	TGTGCCACTGGTAAAGGGAGGGTCAATCAGCCCCAGCATTTT	CATGKGRVNQPQHF
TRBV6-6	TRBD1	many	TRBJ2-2	TGTGCCAGCAGTTACTTCCGGACAGGGAACACCGGGGAGCTGTTTTTT	CASSYFRTGNTGELFF
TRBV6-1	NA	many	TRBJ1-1	TGTGCCAGCAGTGAGGGGAAGGGGTTGAGCACTGAAGCTTTCTTT	CASSEGKGLSTEAFF
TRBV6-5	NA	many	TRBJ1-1	TGTGCCAGCAGTTACGGGGTTGCCCCCCCAACTGAAGCTTTCTTT	CASSYGVAPPTEAFF
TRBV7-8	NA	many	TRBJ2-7	TGTGCCAGCAGCTTAACGTCAGATACCTACGAGCAGTACTTC	CASSLTSDTYEQYF
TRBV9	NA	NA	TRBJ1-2	TGTGCCAGCAGCGTAAGTCCATCATCAAACTATGGCTACACCTTC	CASSVSPSSNYGYTF
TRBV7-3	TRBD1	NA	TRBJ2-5	TGTGCCAGCAGCTTAGCGGCGACAGGGGTGGGAGAGACCCAGTACTTC	CASSLAATGVGETQYF
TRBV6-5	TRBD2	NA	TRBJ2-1	TGTGCCAGCAGTGACTCTGGTAGCGGGGGGGGAACTTACAATGAGCAGTTCTTC	CASSDSGSGGGTYNEQFF
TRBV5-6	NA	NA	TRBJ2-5	TGTGCCAGCAGCTTGTGGGGGGGGGGGCGAGAGACCCAGTACTTC	CASSLWGGGRETQYF